The sequence of this TCR beta chain was determined in a study of T cells in Graves' hyperthyroidism and ophthalmopathy. V was clipped by 5 bases and J by 6 bases, with 14 bases between them. This CDR3 is built from 13 residues. In germline, CDR1 is MNHEY, CDR2 SMNVEV (reference sequence). Amplified TCR beta CDR3 regions came from RNA transcripts. The study used the HTBI primer set for a first-round RT-PCR of the TCR CDR3. TCRdb processed the multiplex PCR reads anew with MiXCR; each CDR3 protein has one entry. This table has 300,000 to 350,000 distinct CDR3 sequences, approximately 14% appearing once. The table lists this clonotype with many counts.

This clonotype was sampled from a woman in her 30s with Graves' hyperthyroidism. The sequencing input was blood. The chain uses TRBV27 and TRBJ2-7; TRBD2 is a possible D gene (6 bases). This chain's CDR3 is CASSQVGGGEQYF. The CDR3 DNA reads as TGTGCCAGCAGTCAGGTGGGGGGTGGCGAGCAGTACTTC.